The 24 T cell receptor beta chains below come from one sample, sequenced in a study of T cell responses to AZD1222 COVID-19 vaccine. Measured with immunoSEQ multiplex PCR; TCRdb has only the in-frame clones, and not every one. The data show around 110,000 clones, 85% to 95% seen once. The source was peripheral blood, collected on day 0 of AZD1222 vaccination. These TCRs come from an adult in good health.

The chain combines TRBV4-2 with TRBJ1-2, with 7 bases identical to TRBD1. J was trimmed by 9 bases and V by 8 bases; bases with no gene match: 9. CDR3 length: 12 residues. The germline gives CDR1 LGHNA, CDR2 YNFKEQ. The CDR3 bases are TGTGCCAGCGGAGAGGACAGGAGACGCTACACCTTC. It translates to CASGEDRRRYTF.

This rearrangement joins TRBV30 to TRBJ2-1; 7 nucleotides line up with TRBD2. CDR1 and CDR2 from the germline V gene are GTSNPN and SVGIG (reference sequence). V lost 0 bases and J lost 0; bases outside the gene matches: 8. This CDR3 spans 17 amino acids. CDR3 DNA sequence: TGTGCCTGGAGTGTACAGTATGGGGGGGGCTCCTACAATGAGCAGTTCTTC. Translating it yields CAWSVQYGGGSYNEQFF.

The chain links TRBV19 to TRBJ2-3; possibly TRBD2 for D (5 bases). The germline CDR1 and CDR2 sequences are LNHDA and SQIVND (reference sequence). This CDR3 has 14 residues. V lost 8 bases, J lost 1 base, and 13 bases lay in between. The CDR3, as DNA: TGTGCCAGTGAGGGTGTAGTAGGCACAGATACGCAGTATTTT. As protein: CASEGVVGTDTQYF.

CDR3 region: CASSIGWREAFYEQYF. DNA of the CDR3: TGTGCCAGTAGTATAGGATGGCGGGAGGCCTTCTACGAGCAGTACTTC. V and J are TRBV19 and TRBJ2-7; TRBD2 aligns across 8 bases. J gave up 3 bases and V 1 base, and 8 bases lay outside the gene matches. The CDR3 runs to 16 residues. Germline values: CDR1 LNHDA, CDR2 SQIVND (reference sequence).

In DNA form, the CDR3 reads TGCGCCAGCAGCCAAGTTTGGGGAGGCGAGCAGCCCCAGCATTTT. Protein product: CASSQVWGGEQPQHF. The chain is built from TRBV4-1 and TRBJ1-5; no firm D call. This CDR3 region has 15 residues. Germline V gene lookup returns CDR1 MGHRA and CDR2 YSYEKL. V gave up 1 base and J gave up 7 bases, with 14 bases separating them.

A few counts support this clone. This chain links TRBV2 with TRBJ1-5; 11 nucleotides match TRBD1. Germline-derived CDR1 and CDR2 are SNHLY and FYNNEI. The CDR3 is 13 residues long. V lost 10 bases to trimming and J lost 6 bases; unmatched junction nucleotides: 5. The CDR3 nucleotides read TGTGCCACCGGACAGGGGGCTGCTCAGCCCCAGCATTTT. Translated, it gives CATGQGAAQPQHF.

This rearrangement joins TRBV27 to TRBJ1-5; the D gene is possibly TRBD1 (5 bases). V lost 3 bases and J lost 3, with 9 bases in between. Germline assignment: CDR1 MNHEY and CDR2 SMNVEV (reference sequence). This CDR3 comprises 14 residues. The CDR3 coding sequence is TGTGCCAGCAGTTTGGTAGGGGCCAATCAGCCCCAGCATTTT. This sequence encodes CASSLVGANQPQHF.

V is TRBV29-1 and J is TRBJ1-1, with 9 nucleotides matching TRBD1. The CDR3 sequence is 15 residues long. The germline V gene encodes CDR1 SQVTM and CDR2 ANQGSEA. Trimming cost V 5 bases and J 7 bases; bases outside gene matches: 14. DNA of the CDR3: TGCAGCGTTTCCCGACAGGGGGTCGGTTTAGATGAAGCTTTCTTT. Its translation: CSVSRQGVGLDEAFF.

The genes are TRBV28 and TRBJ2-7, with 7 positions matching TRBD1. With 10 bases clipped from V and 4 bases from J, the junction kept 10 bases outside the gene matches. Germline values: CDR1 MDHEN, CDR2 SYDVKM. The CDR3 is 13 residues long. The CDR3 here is CATSGGRAYEQYF. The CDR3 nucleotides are TGTGCCACCTCAGGGGGTAGAGCTTACGAGCAGTACTTC.

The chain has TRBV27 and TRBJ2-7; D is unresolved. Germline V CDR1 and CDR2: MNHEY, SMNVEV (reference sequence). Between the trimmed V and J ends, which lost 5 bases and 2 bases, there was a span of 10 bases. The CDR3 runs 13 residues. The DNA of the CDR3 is TGTGCCAGCAGTAGGTTTGGGCCCTACGAGCAGTACTTC. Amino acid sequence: CASSRFGPYEQYF.

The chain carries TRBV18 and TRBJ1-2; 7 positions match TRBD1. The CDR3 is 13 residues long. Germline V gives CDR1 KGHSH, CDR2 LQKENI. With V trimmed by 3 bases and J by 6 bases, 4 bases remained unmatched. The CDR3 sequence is CASSPRDSDGYTF. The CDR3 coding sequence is TGTGCCAGCTCACCTCGGGACAGCGATGGCTACACCTTC.

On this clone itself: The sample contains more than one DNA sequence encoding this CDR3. The CDR3, as DNA: TGTGCCAGCAGTTACCGGGGGGACAATCAGCCCCAGCATTTT. Translated: CASSYRGDNQPQHF. The genes are TRBV6-5 and TRBJ1-5; D may be TRBD1 (5 bases). Germline V gene sequence: CDR1 MNHEY, CDR2 SVGAGI. The CDR3 has 14 amino acids. The V end was cut by 2 bases, the J end by 3 bases, with 8 bases between.

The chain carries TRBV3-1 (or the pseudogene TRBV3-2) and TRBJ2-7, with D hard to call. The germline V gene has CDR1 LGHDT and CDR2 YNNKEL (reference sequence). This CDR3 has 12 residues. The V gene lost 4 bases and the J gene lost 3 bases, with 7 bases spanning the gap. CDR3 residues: CASSPSFYEQYF. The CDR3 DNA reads TGTGCCAGCAGCCCCTCATTCTACGAGCAGTACTTC.

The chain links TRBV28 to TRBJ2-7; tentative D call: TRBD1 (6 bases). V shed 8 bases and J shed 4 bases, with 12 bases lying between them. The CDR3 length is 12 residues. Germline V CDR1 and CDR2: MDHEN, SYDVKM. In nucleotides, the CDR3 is TGTGCCAGCTGCGACAGGCGATACGAGCAGTACTTC. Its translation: CASCDRRYEQYF.

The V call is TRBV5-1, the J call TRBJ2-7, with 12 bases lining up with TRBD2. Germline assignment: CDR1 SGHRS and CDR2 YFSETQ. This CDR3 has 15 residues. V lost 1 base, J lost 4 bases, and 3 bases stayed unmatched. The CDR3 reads CASSLTSGRPYEQYF. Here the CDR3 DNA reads TGCGCCAGCAGCTTGACTAGCGGGAGGCCTTACGAGCAGTACTTC. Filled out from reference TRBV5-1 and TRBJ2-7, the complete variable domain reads KAGVTQTPRYLIKTRGQQVTLSCSPISGHRSVSWYQQTPGQGLQFLFEYFSETQRNKGNFPGRFSGRQFSNSRSEMNVSTLELGDSALYLCASSLTSGRPYEQYFGPGTRLTVT.

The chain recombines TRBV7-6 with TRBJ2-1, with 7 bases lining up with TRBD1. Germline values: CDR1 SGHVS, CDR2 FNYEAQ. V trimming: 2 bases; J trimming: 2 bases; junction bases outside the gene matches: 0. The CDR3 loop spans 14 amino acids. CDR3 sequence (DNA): TGTGCCAGCAGCTTAACAGGGGCCTACAATGAGCAGTTCTTC. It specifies CASSLTGAYNEQFF.

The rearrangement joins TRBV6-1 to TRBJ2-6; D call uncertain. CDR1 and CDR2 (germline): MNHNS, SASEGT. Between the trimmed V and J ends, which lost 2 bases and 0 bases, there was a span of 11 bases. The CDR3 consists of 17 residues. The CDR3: CASSEPGWNSGANVLTF. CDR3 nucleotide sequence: TGTGCCAGCAGTGAACCCGGGTGGAACTCTGGGGCCAACGTCCTGACTTTC.

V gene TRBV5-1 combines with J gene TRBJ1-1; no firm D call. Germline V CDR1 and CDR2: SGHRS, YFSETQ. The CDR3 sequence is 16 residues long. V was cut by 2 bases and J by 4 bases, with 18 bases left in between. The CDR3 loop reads CASSLEGPRGTTEAFF. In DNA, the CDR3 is TGCGCCAGCAGCTTAGAAGGGCCGCGCGGTACCACTGAAGCTTTCTTT.

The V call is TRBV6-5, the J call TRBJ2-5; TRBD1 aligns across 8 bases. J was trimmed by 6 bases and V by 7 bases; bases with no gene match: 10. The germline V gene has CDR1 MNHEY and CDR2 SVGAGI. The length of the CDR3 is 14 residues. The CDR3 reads CASTPGGYEKTQYF. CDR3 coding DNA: TGTGCCAGCACGCCAGGGGGCTATGAAAAGACCCAGTACTTC.

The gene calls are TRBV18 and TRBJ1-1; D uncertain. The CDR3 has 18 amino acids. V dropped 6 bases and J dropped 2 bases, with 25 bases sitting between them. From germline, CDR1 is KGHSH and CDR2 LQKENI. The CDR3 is CASSSDGQAPSTNTEAFF. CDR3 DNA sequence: TGTGCCAGCTCGTCAGACGGGCAGGCCCCCTCTACAAACACTGAAGCTTTCTTT.

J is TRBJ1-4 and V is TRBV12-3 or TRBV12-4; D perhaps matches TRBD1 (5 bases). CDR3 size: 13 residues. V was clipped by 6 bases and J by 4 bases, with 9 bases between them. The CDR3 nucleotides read TGTGCCAGCAGGACAGCGAATAATGAAAAACTGTTTTTT. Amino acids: CASRTANNEKLFF.

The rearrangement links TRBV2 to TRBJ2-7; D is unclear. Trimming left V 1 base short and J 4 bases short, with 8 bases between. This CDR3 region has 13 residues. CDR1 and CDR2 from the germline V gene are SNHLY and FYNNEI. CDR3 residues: CASSEGPVYEQYF. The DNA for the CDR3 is TGTGCCAGCAGTGAAGGCCCGGTTTACGAGCAGTACTTC.

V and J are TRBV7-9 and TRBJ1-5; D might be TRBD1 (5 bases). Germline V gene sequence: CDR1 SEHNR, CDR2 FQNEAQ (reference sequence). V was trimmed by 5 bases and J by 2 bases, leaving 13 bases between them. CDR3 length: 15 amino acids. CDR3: CASSDGGGGNQPQHF. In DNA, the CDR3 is TGTGCCAGCAGCGACGGGGGTGGAGGCAATCAGCCCCAGCATTTT.

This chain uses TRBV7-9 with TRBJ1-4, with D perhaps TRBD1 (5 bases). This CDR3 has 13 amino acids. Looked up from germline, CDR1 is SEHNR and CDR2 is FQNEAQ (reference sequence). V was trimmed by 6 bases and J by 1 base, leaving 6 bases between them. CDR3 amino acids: CASRGGTNEKLFF. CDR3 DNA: TGTGCCAGCAGGGGGGGAACTAATGAAAAACTGTTTTTT.